Following are 9 T cell receptor beta chains from one sample sequenced in a study of post-analysis software for immune sequencing data. Overall study findings and caveats: Elevated frequency relative to controls characterized four to six TRBV segments in patients, TRBV5-6, TRBV5-1 and TRBV20-1 among them.

TCR beta cDNA libraries included unique molecular identifiers. TCRdb passed the PCR reads through MiXCR, listing each CDR3 protein once. The sample holds hundreds of thousands of distinct CDR3 sequences, roughly 47% seen once. These receptors' targets are unknown. The source material was blood. The receptor source for this set is a girl between 5 and 17 years old with multiple sclerosis.

V is TRBV12-3 or TRBV12-4 and J is TRBJ1-2, with D perhaps matching TRBD1 (6 bases). V lost 3 bases, J lost 4 bases, and 18 bases lay in between. The CDR3 has 16 amino acids. The CDR3 coding sequence is TGTGCCAGCAGTTTTCGGTCCGGGGGCGCAGTCTATGGCTACACCTTC. It specifies CASSFRSGGAVYGYTF.

This clonotype was picked up many times. The chain combines TRBV6-5 with TRBJ2-7; possibly TRBD1 for D (6 bases). CDR3 size: 13 residues. The V gene's germline CDR1 is MNHEY and CDR2 SVGAGI. With 7 bases removed from V and 1 base from J, the gap between germline ends came to 11 bases. Here the CDR3 reads CASMDSLSYEQYF. The CDR3 DNA reads as TGTGCCAGCATGGACAGCCTATCCTACGAGCAGTACTTC.

This clonotype was seen a few times. CDR3 in DNA: TGCAGTGCTTCAACCACAGATACGCAGTATTTT. This sequence encodes CSASTTDTQYF. The chain combines TRBV20-1 with TRBJ2-3, with unresolved D. This CDR3 comprises 11 residues. Trimming removed 5 bases at V and 2 bases at J, with 5 bases between. The V gene's germline CDR1 is DFQATT and CDR2 SNEGSKA (reference sequence).

The genes are TRBV4-1 and TRBJ1-1; D remains ambiguous. The CDR3 extends over 12 amino acids. Germline CDR1 MGHRA, CDR2 YSYEKL. Between the trimmed V and J ends, which lost 1 base and 10 bases, there was a span of 10 bases. Written as DNA, the CDR3 is TGCGCCAGCAGCCAAGTTATAGGGCGAGCTTTCTTT. Its protein product is CASSQVIGRAFF.

This clonotype was detected a few times. Here the CDR3 reads CASSLTTSGGSWGYEQFF. The CDR3 coding sequence is TGTGCCAGCAGCCTGACGACTAGCGGGGGGTCCTGGGGCTATGAGCAGTTCTTC. The gene calls are TRBV9 and TRBJ2-1; 13 nucleotides agree with TRBD2. Germline V gene lookup returns CDR1 SGDLS and CDR2 YYNGEE. The length of the CDR3 is 18 residues. V lost 4 bases and J lost 8; bases outside the gene matches: 15.

A remark on this clonotype: Relative to the germline gene, one junction end is altered; a read error may explain this. The CDR3 reads CASGLDRGGTDTQYF. CDR3 DNA sequence: TGCGCCAGCGGCTTGGATCGGGGCGGCACAGATACGCAGTATTTT. The chain has TRBV5-1 and TRBJ2-3; D is perhaps TRBD1 or TRBD2 (5 bases each). The germline CDR1 and CDR2 sequences are SGHRS and YFSETQ. The CDR3 covers 15 residues.

The chain has TRBV7-9 and TRBJ2-2; D is undetermined. Trimming pared 4 bases from V and 3 bases from J, leaving 15 bases between. From germline, CDR1 is SEHNR and CDR2 FQNEAQ (reference sequence). There are 16 residues in the CDR3. The CDR3 DNA reads TGTGCCAGCAGCTATCTCCGGACCCGATACACCGGGGAGCTGTTTTTT. Its protein product is CASSYLRTRYTGELFF.

This clonotype appeared a few times. It may be a read error: a sequence one base away is much more abundant. The gene calls are TRBV9 and TRBJ2-1, with 11 positions matching TRBD2. The length of the CDR3 is 15 residues. CDR1 SGDLS and CDR2 YYNGEE come from the germline V gene. Written as DNA, the CDR3 is TGTGCCAGCAGCGTTAGCGGGGGGGACTACAATGGGCAGTTCTTC. Residues: CASSVSGGDYNGQFF.

The count of this clonotype is one. The chain is built from TRBV12-3 or TRBV12-4 and TRBJ1-2; 9 bases are a match to TRBD1. The CDR3 totals 14 residues. The J segment lost 7 bases and the V segment lost 7 bases, leaving 10 bases of the junction unmatched. The CDR3 is CASKIQGARVGYTF. DNA of the CDR3: TGTGCCAGCAAAATACAGGGGGCGCGAGTTGGCTACACCTTC.